The present entry profiles one T cell receptor beta chain with its context. Its antigen is as yet unknown. The primer mix had 60 Vbeta and 13 Jbeta primers. Clones were sequenced by immunoSEQ multiplex PCR, and TCRdb holds only the in-frame ones, with some missing. Among a few hundred thousand clones, just under 85% were seen once, and the ten largest hold roughly 2%. The sample belongs to a study of cytomegalovirus exposure and HLA in healthy donors. General observations from the study: The majority of CMV-associated TCR beta chains were reported as apparently HLA-restricted in a later analysis.

Germline CDR1 and CDR2: LNHDA and SQIVND (reference sequence). The length of the CDR3 is 12 residues. Trimming removed 3 bases from V and 8 bases from J, with 10 bases in between. The chain employs TRBV19 and TRBJ1-2; the D gene is possibly TRBD1 (5 bases). Sequenced: PBMCs. This TCR came from a middle-aged woman in good health and CMV-seropositive. The CDR3 nucleotides are TGTGCCAGTAGTATCTGGGGGGGAGGCTACACCTTC. This gives the protein CASSIWGGGYTF.